A single sample gave rise to the 22 T cell receptor beta chains below, sequenced in a study of STAT5B mutations in CD4+ large granular lymphocyte leukemia. Sequenced by immunoSEQ multiplex PCR; TCRdb stores in-frame clones only, minus some. The sample shows 7,500 to 8,500 clones, roughly 70% of them seen only once. The sample consisted of PBMCs. These receptor sequences come from a woman aged 55-70 years with CD4+ T-cell large granular lymphocyte leukemia.

V is TRBV7-6 and J is TRBJ2-1; TRBD2 agrees at 8 bases. This CDR3 is 15 amino acids long. Germline V gives CDR1 SGHVS, CDR2 FNYEAQ. J gave up 12 bases and V 2 bases, and 12 bases lay outside the gene matches. The CDR3 DNA reads as TGTGCCAGCAGCTTATACCTAGCGGGCCCCGAGGGGCAGTTCTTC. Protein sequence: CASSLYLAGPEGQFF.

The chain combines TRBV20-1 with TRBJ1-2; D gene uncertain. Germline loops: CDR1 DFQATT, CDR2 SNEGSKA (reference sequence). CDR3 length equals 10 residues. The V and J ends lost 6 bases and 12 bases respectively, with 14 bases between them. The CDR3 here is CSARTVSDTF. The CDR3 coding sequence is TGCAGTGCCAGGACGGTATCAGACACCTTC.

This chain connects TRBV12-5 to TRBJ2-3; D is perhaps TRBD1 (5 bases). Trimming took 6 bases from V and 4 from J, leaving 14 bases between them. There are 14 residues in the CDR3. Germline CDR1 LGHNT, CDR2 FRNRAP. CDR3: CASGSPLQADTQYF. CDR3 nucleotides: TGTGCTAGTGGCTCTCCCCTACAGGCAGATACGCAGTATTTT.

This clone turned up a few times. The chain combines TRBV5-1 with TRBJ1-2; D may be TRBD1 (6 bases). The CDR3 is 15 residues long. Germline V lookup: CDR1 SGHRS, CDR2 YFSETQ. Trimming removed 4 bases at V and 0 bases at J, with 13 bases between. CDR3 coding DNA: TGCGCCAGCAGCCCGGCACAGGGAGCTAACTATGGCTACACCTTC. Translated, it gives CASSPAQGANYGYTF.

Concerning this clone: The junction does not match germline at one end; this may be a read error. The CDR3 coding sequence is TGTGCCAGCAGTTGGGGGACAGGCGGGCTGGACTTC. Its protein product is CASSWGTGGLDF. This chain links TRBV28 with TRBJ2-4; TRBD1 matches 8 bases. The CDR3 sequence is 12 residues long. Germline V gene data show CDR1 as MDHEN and CDR2 as SYDVKM. The entire variable domain, with the rest obtained from reference TRBV28 and TRBJ2-4, is as follows: DVKVTQSSRYLVKRTGEKVFLECVQDMDHENMFWYRQDPGLGLRLIYFSYDVKMKEKGDIPEGYSVSREKKERFSLILESASTNQTSMYLCASSWGTGGLDFGAGTRLSVL.

This clone turned up a few times. The chain links TRBV4-1 to TRBJ1-2; tentative D call: TRBD1 (6 bases). CDR3 length: 15 residues. Germline-derived CDR1 and CDR2 are MGHRA and YSYEKL. The V end lost 3 bases, the J end lost 1 base, and 12 bases lay between the germline ends. CDR3 in DNA: TGCGCCAGCAGCCAGAACCCGACAGGTAACTATGGCTACACCTTC. Its protein product is CASSQNPTGNYGYTF.

This chain links TRBV5-1 with TRBJ1-5, with D unresolved. The germline V gene encodes CDR1 SGHRS and CDR2 YFSETQ. This CDR3 is 15 amino acids long. Trimming took off 0 bases at V and 3 bases at J, with 10 bases between the two ends. The CDR3 reads CASSLGPGNNQPQHF. In DNA, the CDR3 is TGCGCCAGCAGCTTGGGCCCGGGGAACAATCAGCCCCAGCATTTT.

J is TRBJ1-6 and V is TRBV7-2; no clear D. Germline CDR1 is SGHTA and CDR2 is FQGNSA. Trimming stripped 2 bases from V and 10 bases from J, with 9 bases between. This CDR3 contains 13 residues. CDR3 sequence: CASSLFDESPLHF. CDR3 nucleotides: TGTGCCAGCAGCTTATTCGACGAATCACCCCTCCACTTT.

J is TRBJ2-6 and V is TRBV23-1, with a weak D call TRBD1 (7 bases). TRBV23-1 is placed among ORFs of uncertain function. V lost 6 bases, J lost 0 bases, and 15 bases lay in between. The CDR3 spans 17 residues. The CDR3 nucleotides read TGCGCCAGCAGGGGGGGACAGCCTTGCTCTGGGGCCAACGTCCTGACTTTC. It codes for CASRGGQPCSGANVLTF.

The chain recombines TRBV7-9 with TRBJ2-5; possible D gene TRBD2, 6 bases. V was clipped by 5 bases and J by 1 base, with 8 bases between them. Per germline, CDR1 SEHNR and CDR2 FQNEAQ (reference sequence). The CDR3 is made up of 13 amino acids. CDR3 sequence reads: CASSVSGQETQYF. The CDR3 DNA reads as TGTGCCAGCAGCGTTAGCGGCCAAGAGACCCAGTACTTC.

The rearrangement joins TRBV4-3 to TRBJ2-6; the D gene could be TRBD1 or TRBD2 (6 bases each). CDR1 and CDR2 from the germline V gene are LGHNA and YSLEER. Trimming cost V 1 base and J 2 bases, with 24 bases left between them. The CDR3 has 21 amino acids. CDR3 residues: CASSQGVGVGGKVAGANVLTF. Here the CDR3 DNA reads TGCGCCAGCAGCCAAGGTGTCGGGGTAGGGGGGAAGGTAGCTGGGGCCAACGTCCTGACTTTC.

This sequence joins TRBV7-9 and TRBJ1-1; D gene ambiguous. Trimming stripped 6 bases from V and 2 bases from J, with 16 bases between. The CDR3 contains 15 residues. Germline loops: CDR1 SEHNR, CDR2 FQNEAQ (reference sequence). CDR3 region: CASSSWEGLNTEAFF. CDR3 bases: TGTGCCAGCAGTTCATGGGAGGGCTTAAACACTGAAGCTTTCTTT.

This rearrangement joins TRBV19 to TRBJ1-1; D unresolved. The V and J ends lost 2 bases and 1 base respectively, with 5 bases between them. Germline CDR1 LNHDA, CDR2 SQIVND (reference sequence). The CDR3 length is 13 residues. CDR3 DNA: TGTGCCAGTAGTATATCCAGGAACACTGAAGCTTTCTTT. It is translated as CASSISRNTEAFF.

This clone was seen more than once but under ten times. This sequence joins TRBV25-1 and TRBJ1-1, with D perhaps matching TRBD1 (5 bases). This CDR3 is 16 amino acids long. The V end lost 2 bases, the J end lost 2 bases, and 15 bases lay between the germline ends. Germline assignment: CDR1 MGHDK and CDR2 SYGVNS. CDR3 coding DNA: TGTGCCAGCAGTGAAAGGGGAAGGCGTAGTAACACTGAAGCTTTCTTT. This codes for CASSERGRRSNTEAFF. Supplemented by reference TRBV25-1 and TRBJ1-1, the full variable domain reads EADIYQTPRYLVIGTGKKITLECSQTMGHDKMYWYQQDPGMELHLIHYSYGVNSTEKGDLSSESTVSRIRTEHFPLTLESARPSHTSQYLCASSERGRRSNTEAFFGQGTRLTVV.

V and J are TRBV19 and TRBJ1-5, with 8 positions matching TRBD1. Germline CDR1 is LNHDA and CDR2 is SQIVND (reference sequence). CDR3 length: 13 residues. CDR3 sequence: CVCGQGHGQPQHF. CDR3 sequence (DNA): TGTGTCTGCGGACAGGGACACGGCCAGCCCCAGCATTTT.

The DNA for the CDR3 is TGTGCCAGTAGCAACAGGGGTCTCAATCAGCCCCAGCATTTT. It is translated as CASSNRGLNQPQHF. The chain employs TRBV19 and TRBJ1-5; 7 bases agree with TRBD1. The CDR3 is 14 residues long. J lost 3 bases, V lost 6 bases, and 5 bases had no gene match. Germline-derived CDR1 and CDR2 are LNHDA and SQIVND (reference sequence).

This clone is labeled as medium-sized (0.01 to 0.1%). The chain links TRBV4-1 to TRBJ1-1; no clear D gene. Looked up from germline, CDR1 is MGHRA and CDR2 is YSYEKL. Trimming shortened V by 9 bases and J by 3 bases, and 8 bases separated the two germline ends. This CDR3 comprises 11 residues. The CDR3 nucleotides are TGCGCCAGTGGGAGGGACACTGAAGCTTTCTTT. Encoded protein: CASGRDTEAFF.

This chain connects TRBV25-1 to TRBJ2-7; 8 positions match TRBD1. The J segment lost 3 bases and the V segment lost 5 bases, leaving 15 bases of the junction unmatched. Germline V gene data show CDR1 as MGHDK and CDR2 as SYGVNS. This CDR3 comprises 17 residues. This CDR3 reads CASSPSTGTGLLYEQYF. The CDR3 DNA reads as TGTGCCAGCAGTCCCTCGACCGGGACAGGACTCCTCTACGAGCAGTACTTC.

V gene TRBV11-2 combines with J gene TRBJ2-3; 10 nucleotides match TRBD2. Germline V gene lookup returns CDR1 SGHAT and CDR2 FQNNGV. This CDR3 comprises 14 residues. V gave up 4 bases and J gave up 5 bases; unmatched junction bases: 3. The CDR3 DNA reads as TGTGCCAGCAGCTCACTAGCGGGGCAAGATACGCAGTATTTT. The encoded protein is CASSSLAGQDTQYF.

This rearrangement joins TRBV19 to TRBJ2-7; 8 nucleotides match TRBD1. Germline V gene data show CDR1 as LNHDA and CDR2 as SQIVND (reference sequence). The CDR3 consists of 14 residues. Unmatched junction bases numbered 4, after V lost 4 bases and J lost 2 bases. CDR3 sequence (DNA): TGTGCCAGTAGTACAAAGGACAGGGCCTACGAGCAGTACTTC. Its translation is CASSTKDRAYEQYF.

This clone occurred a few times. The chain carries TRBV5-4 and TRBJ1-2; 7 nucleotides align to TRBD1. The CDR3 totals 11 residues. Germline V gene sequence: CDR1 SGHNT, CDR2 YYREEE (reference sequence). Trimming cost V 9 bases and J 4 bases; bases outside gene matches: 3. CDR3 sequence reads: CATWDSYGYTF. The CDR3, as DNA: TGTGCCACCTGGGACAGCTATGGCTACACCTTC.

The chain uses TRBV6-6 and TRBJ2-6; D call uncertain. Looked up from germline, CDR1 is MNHNY and CDR2 is SVGAGI (reference sequence). There are 14 residues in the CDR3. The V end was cut by 6 bases, the J end by 1 base, with 7 bases between. The CDR3 is CASSPRSGANVLTF. In DNA form, the CDR3 reads TGTGCCAGCAGCCCCCGGTCTGGGGCCAACGTCCTGACTTTC.